These 18 T cell receptor beta chains originate from one sample sequenced in a study of blood T cells in healthy people across ages (dated by TCRdb to the mid-2010s). The library was made by 5' RACE. Sequencing relied on an Illumina HiSeq 2500. A second PCR of roughly 7 to 12 cycles was run with a J-beta primer mix and a sample-barcoded 5' primer. The raw public data were reprocessed by TCRdb itself: fastp quality trimming at Q25, MiXCR clonotype calling, in-frame beta chains only. Rows are unified per CDR3 protein, each entry keeping the most common DNA and genes. For this sample the table gives 750,000 to 1,000,000 distinct CDR3 sequences, of which just under 30% were detected only once. Approximately 10% of the sample rests with the top ten. The same sample was also studied in work on T cells of mothers and their children.

The source material was blood. All receptors come from a middle-aged woman in good health.

This clonotype was seen more than once but under ten times. The chain combines TRBV21-1 with TRBJ2-1; the D call of TRBD1 is as the table states it, not checked on the DNA. TRBV21-1 corresponds to a pseudogene. The CDR3 extends over 15 amino acids. CDR3 bases: TGTGCCAGCAGCAAACCGGCACAGGGGGCAGATGAGCAGTTCTTC. Amino acid sequence: CASSKPAQGADEQFF.

At least ten counts were recorded for this clonotype. The V gene is TRBV29-1, the J gene TRBJ2-7; D is perhaps TRBD1 (5 bases). Germline lookup yields CDR1 SQVTM and CDR2 ANQGSEA. Trimming took 2 bases from V and 2 from J, leaving 13 bases between them. The length of the CDR3 is 14 residues. This CDR3 is CSVEMDNNPYEQYF. CDR3 DNA: TGCAGCGTTGAAATGGACAACAACCCCTACGAGCAGTACTTC.

In nucleotides, the CDR3 is TGTGCCAGCAGTCTTGGGACTCCAGCAACTAATGAAAAACTGTTTTTT. Protein product: CASSLGTPATNEKLFF. J is TRBJ1-4 and V is TRBV27; D possibly corresponds to TRBD1 (5 bases). The V and J ends lost 5 bases and 0 bases respectively, with 13 bases between them. Germline CDR1 and CDR2: MNHEY and SMNVEV (reference sequence). CDR3 length: 16 amino acids.

This rearrangement joins TRBV7-9 to TRBJ1-1; D might be TRBD1 (5 bases). The ends were cut back, 7 bases at V and 4 bases at J, with 16 bases in the middle. CDR1 and CDR2 from the germline V gene are SEHNR and FQNEAQ (reference sequence). The CDR3 loop spans 14 amino acids. For the CDR3, the DNA is TGTGCCAGCAAAAAATTGGACGGGGGCACTGAAGCTTTCTTT. Translation gives CASKKLDGGTEAFF.

CDR3 in amino acids: CASSSGHSNYGYTF. The CDR3 DNA follows: TGCGCCAGCAGCTCGGGACATTCGAACTATGGCTACACCTTC. J is TRBJ1-2 and V is TRBV5-1; tentatively, D is TRBD1 (6 bases). V was shortened by 3 bases and J by 2 bases, with 11 bases between the two germline ends. This CDR3 is 14 amino acids long. The germline gives CDR1 SGHRS, CDR2 YFSETQ.

The chain joins TRBV7-3 to TRBJ2-2, with unresolved D. The CDR3 spans 15 residues. V lost 5 bases to trimming and J lost 0 bases, with 10 bases between them. Germline V gene sequence: CDR1 SGHTA, CDR2 FQGTGA. CDR3 coding DNA: TGTGCCAGCAGCCAGACATTTACGAACACCGGGGAGCTGTTTTTT. Its protein is CASSQTFTNTGELFF.

This clonotype was detected a few times. The V and J genes are TRBV24-1 and TRBJ1-5; D is unclear. The V end was cut by 4 bases, the J end by 7 bases, with 13 bases between. CDR1 KGHDR and CDR2 SFDVKD come from the germline V gene. This CDR3 has 14 residues. The CDR3, as DNA: TGTGCCACCAGTGACTGGGGAGGGAACCAGCCCCAGCATTTT. It is translated as CATSDWGGNQPQHF.

This rearrangement joins TRBV2 to TRBJ1-2, with 12 bases fitting TRBD1. The germline V gene has CDR1 SNHLY and CDR2 FYNNEI. CDR3 length: 18 residues. The trim removed 5 bases at V and 4 bases at J, leaving 14 bases unmatched. The CDR3 is CASSSGRGTGGAGYGYTF. CDR3 DNA sequence: TGTGCCAGCAGTTCAGGCCGCGGGACAGGGGGCGCCGGCTATGGCTACACCTTC.

V and J are TRBV2 and TRBJ2-1; no reliable D call. The tail of the sequence fits TRBJ2-7 better, so the J call may be wrong. The CDR3 loop spans 15 amino acids. Germline V gives CDR1 SNHLY, CDR2 FYNNEI. CDR3 amino acids: CASSGVGRTYNEQYF. CDR3 coding DNA: TGTGCCAGCAGTGGAGTCGGACGTACTTACAATGAGCAGTACTTC.

Comment on this clonotype: A much larger clone lies a single base off, so this may be a read error. The chain couples TRBV5-1 to TRBJ2-5; D assignment may be TRBD1 or TRBD2 (5 bases each). The CDR3 consists of 12 residues. From germline, CDR1 is SGHRS and CDR2 YFSETQ. CDR3: CDSSLERGTQYF. Here the CDR3 DNA reads TGCGACAGCAGCTTGGAGAGGGGGACCCAGTACTTC.

This clonotype appeared many times. The CDR3 DNA is TGTGCCAGCAGACAGAGCGGGGGGGCCGATGAGCAGTTCTTC. Amino acids: CASRQSGGADEQFF. The gene calls are TRBV7-3 and TRBJ2-1, with 10 bases matching TRBD2. The CDR3 totals 14 residues. Trimming removed 6 bases from V and 8 bases from J; junction bases left unmatched: 7. Germline V gene sequence: CDR1 SGHTA, CDR2 FQGTGA.

This clonotype has a handful of counts. For the CDR3, the DNA is TGCGCCAGCAGCAATCAGGGGGGCTACACCTTC. It codes for CASSNQGGYTF. The V and J genes are TRBV5-1 and TRBJ1-2, with a possible D match to TRBD1 (6 bases). The V and J ends lost 4 bases and 8 bases respectively, with 9 bases between them. The CDR3 runs 11 residues. CDR1 and CDR2 from the germline V gene are SGHRS and YFSETQ.

The sample holds a few counts of this clonotype. V is TRBV12-3 or TRBV12-4 and J is TRBJ2-5; a weak D match, TRBD1 (7 bases). The CDR3 totals 14 residues. V was cut by 6 bases and J by 4 bases, with 15 bases left in between. In DNA, the CDR3 is TGTGCCAGCAGACCAGGGGGGCTTCGAGAGACCCAGTACTTC. Its protein is CASRPGGLRETQYF.

This clonotype was detected a few times. Just one base apart from a much larger clone, this may be a read error. The rearrangement uses TRBV4-3 and TRBJ2-7, with 11 bases lining up with TRBD1. V lost 3 bases, J lost 7 bases, and 8 bases stayed unmatched. The CDR3 extends over 15 amino acids. The germline CDR1 and CDR2 sequences are LGHNA and YSLEER. The CDR3 nucleotides are TGCGCCAGCAGCCAGGTGGGGACAGGGGGTAAGGAGCAGTACTTC. It encodes CASSQVGTGGKEQYF.

The rearrangement joins TRBV28 to TRBJ2-1; unclear D gene. The germline V gene encodes CDR1 MDHEN and CDR2 SYDVKM. The CDR3 runs 14 residues. V dropped 6 bases and J dropped 7 bases, with 16 bases sitting between them. This chain's CDR3 is CASSSGDVRNEQFF. CDR3 nucleotides: TGTGCCAGCAGCTCTGGCGACGTTCGGAATGAGCAGTTCTTC.

A note on this clonotype: A much more abundant neighbour one base away suggests this may be a read error. This chain joins TRBV7-3 and TRBJ2-7; D call uncertain. The CDR3 consists of 12 residues. Germline V gives CDR1 SGHTA, CDR2 FQGTGA. CDR3 region: CASSLIRYEQHF. CDR3 nucleotides: TGTGCCAGCAGCTTAATAAGATACGAGCAGCACTTC.

V gene TRBV20-1 combines with J gene TRBJ2-1, with a tentative D call TRBD2 (6 bases). The CDR3 loop spans 14 amino acids. CDR1 and CDR2 from the germline V gene are DFQATT and SNEGSKA (reference sequence). V lost 2 bases, J lost 8 bases, and 16 bases lay in between. The CDR3 region has the DNA TGCAGTGCTAGACGACAGCGGGCGAACGATGAGCAGTTCTTC. Residues: CSARRQRANDEQFF.

V usage is TRBV7-2 and J usage is TRBJ1-1; possibly TRBD1 for D (6 bases). Germline V lookup: CDR1 SGHTA, CDR2 FQGNSA. Trimming left V 6 bases short and J 4 bases short, with 24 bases between. CDR3 size: 17 residues. CDR3 amino acids: CASRQRGRGGGSTEAFF. As DNA, the CDR3 is TGTGCCAGCAGACAAAGGGGCAGGGGTGGGGGAAGCACTGAAGCTTTCTTT.